The 31 T cell receptor beta chains below all came from one sample that was sequenced in a study of T cell responses to AZD1222 COVID-19 vaccine. TCRdb's copy holds only in-frame clones and misses some; the assay was immunoSEQ multiplex PCR. The table shows about 130,000 clones, with 88% occurring only once. Sequenced here: peripheral blood, sampled on day 0 of AZD1222 vaccination. The source of these receptors is an adult in good health.

The chain is built from TRBV28 and TRBJ2-1; tentatively, D is TRBD1 (5 bases). Looked up from germline, CDR1 is MDHEN and CDR2 is SYDVKM. The CDR3 runs to 12 residues. Trimming took 6 bases from V and 4 from J, leaving 7 bases between them. CDR3 residues: CASRGPYNEQFF. Here the CDR3 DNA reads TGTGCCAGCAGGGGGCCTTACAATGAGCAGTTCTTC.

The V gene is TRBV5-1, the J gene TRBJ2-7, with 7 bases lining up with TRBD1. This CDR3 comprises 13 residues. J gave up 6 bases and V 4 bases, and 7 bases lay outside the gene matches. The germline CDR1 and CDR2 sequences are SGHRS and YFSETQ. Here the CDR3 reads CASSTGQAGEQYF. CDR3 in DNA: TGCGCCAGCAGCACCGGACAGGCTGGCGAGCAGTACTTC.

The rearrangement uses TRBV3-1 (or the pseudogene TRBV3-2) and TRBJ1-6, with 10 bases lining up with TRBD1. CDR3 length: 15 amino acids. Germline CDR1 and CDR2: LGHDT and YNNKEL (reference sequence). Trimming cost V 1 base and J 6 bases; bases outside gene matches: 0. The CDR3 coding sequence is TGTGCCAGCAGCCAAGGGGACAGGGGTAATTCACCCCTCCACTTT. Its protein product is CASSQGDRGNSPLHF.

The chain employs TRBV2 and TRBJ2-5, with D possibly matching TRBD1 (5 bases). The germline V gene encodes CDR1 SNHLY and CDR2 FYNNEI. Trimming removed 7 bases from V and 9 bases from J, with 12 bases in between. The length of the CDR3 is 11 residues. The DNA of the CDR3 is TGTGCCAGCACAGGGTCTTGGGCCCAGTACTTC. This sequence encodes CASTGSWAQYF.

This chain links TRBV5-1 with TRBJ1-3; 12 bases map to TRBD1. The CDR3 contains 17 residues. J lost 4 bases, V lost 0 bases, and 5 bases had no gene match. The V gene's germline CDR1 is SGHRS and CDR2 YFSETQ. The CDR3 loop reads CASSLAGQGAGGNTIYF. The CDR3 DNA reads TGCGCCAGCAGCTTGGCGGGACAGGGGGCAGGAGGAAACACCATATATTTT.

The chain combines TRBV9 with TRBJ2-7; no definite D call. The V end lost 0 bases, the J end lost 2 bases, and 15 bases lay between the germline ends. The CDR3 consists of 16 residues. Germline V gene lookup returns CDR1 SGDLS and CDR2 YYNGEE. DNA of the CDR3: TGTGCCAGCAGCGTAGCTCGGTACGGACCTCCCTACGAGCAGTACTTC. It encodes CASSVARYGPPYEQYF.

The rearrangement joins TRBV5-4 to TRBJ2-3, with 9 bases that match TRBD2. Germline V gene sequence: CDR1 SGHNT, CDR2 YYREEE (reference sequence). The junction had 5 bases not matched to a gene; V was cut back by 0 bases and J by 3 bases. The CDR3 loop spans 16 amino acids. CDR3 amino acids: CASSLAASGITDTQYF. The CDR3 coding sequence is TGTGCCAGCAGCTTGGCGGCTAGCGGGATTACAGATACGCAGTATTTT. Filled out from reference TRBV5-4 and TRBJ2-3, the complete variable domain reads ETGVTQSPTHLIKTRGQQVTLRCSSQSGHNTVSWYQQALGQGPQFIFQYYREEENGRGNFPPRFSGLQFPNYSSELNVNALELDDSALYLCASSLAASGITDTQYFGPGTRLTVL.

The chain employs TRBV7-2 and TRBJ2-2, with D maybe TRBD2 (5 bases). The germline gives CDR1 SGHTA, CDR2 FQGNSA. V lost 3 bases, J lost 6 bases, and 8 bases lay in between. CDR3 length equals 13 residues. The CDR3 loop reads CASSFWGAGELFF. CDR3 in DNA: TGTGCCAGCAGCTTTTGGGGAGCCGGGGAGCTGTTTTTT.

The rearrangement uses TRBV20-1 and TRBJ2-1; D is unresolved. CDR1 is DFQATT, CDR2 SNEGSKA, per germline (reference sequence). V shed 5 bases and J shed 4 bases, with 3 bases lying between them. CDR3 length equals 10 residues. The CDR3: CSAHYNEQFF. The CDR3 nucleotides are TGCAGTGCTCATTACAATGAGCAGTTCTTC.

The rearrangement links TRBV5-1 to TRBJ1-4; the D gene is possibly TRBD1 (6 bases). From germline, CDR1 is SGHRS and CDR2 YFSETQ. The CDR3 totals 15 residues. V gave up 2 bases and J gave up 2 bases, with 10 bases separating them. The CDR3 bases are TGCGCCAGCAGCTTCCCGGACAGCACTAATGAAAAACTGTTTTTT. Amino acid sequence: CASSFPDSTNEKLFF.

The rearrangement joins TRBV10-3 to TRBJ1-2, with 7 nucleotides matching TRBD1. Germline lookup yields CDR1 ENHRY and CDR2 SYGVKD. The CDR3 loop spans 17 amino acids. V shed 6 bases, J shed 2 bases, and the junction held 15 bases outside the gene matches. The CDR3 reads CAISVGLGQEGNYGYTF. DNA of the CDR3: TGTGCCATCAGCGTTGGGCTCGGACAGGAAGGAAACTATGGCTACACCTTC.

V is TRBV9 and J is TRBJ2-1; 10 nucleotides align to TRBD2. Germline V gene lookup returns CDR1 SGDLS and CDR2 YYNGEE. This CDR3 has 15 amino acids. With V trimmed by 4 bases and J by 2 bases, 3 bases remained unmatched. The CDR3 reads CASSTGLAAYNEQFF. CDR3 DNA sequence: TGTGCCAGCAGCACCGGACTAGCGGCCTACAATGAGCAGTTCTTC.

This chain connects TRBV6-1 to TRBJ1-3; D call uncertain. This CDR3 region has 14 residues. Germline V gives CDR1 MNHNS, CDR2 SASEGT. V dropped 3 bases and J dropped 2 bases, with 8 bases sitting between them. This CDR3 is CASSDMGTGNTIYF. CDR3 DNA: TGTGCCAGCAGTGATATGGGTACTGGAAACACCATATATTTT.

The V and J genes are TRBV7-2 and TRBJ2-3; no firm D call. The CDR3 loop spans 15 amino acids. Germline-derived CDR1 and CDR2 are SGHTA and FQGNSA. The ends were cut back, 2 bases at V and 1 base at J, with 10 bases in the middle. This CDR3 reads CASSLFDFRTDTQYF. In nucleotides, the CDR3 is TGTGCCAGCAGCTTATTTGACTTTCGCACAGATACGCAGTATTTT.

The V gene is TRBV7-9, the J gene TRBJ2-5, with 9 positions matching TRBD1. This CDR3 contains 14 residues. The germline CDR1 and CDR2 sequences are SEHNR and FQNEAQ (reference sequence). V shed 3 bases and J 4 bases; nucleotides not matched to a gene: 3. Here the CDR3 reads CASSFTGGPETQYF. The CDR3 DNA reads as TGTGCCAGCAGCTTTACAGGGGGCCCAGAGACCCAGTACTTC.

The rearrangement uses TRBV10-3 and TRBJ2-7; 8 bases match TRBD2. The germline V gene has CDR1 ENHRY and CDR2 SYGVKD. CDR3 size: 13 residues. The CDR3 nucleotides read TGTGCTACGAGCGGGGGAGAGACCTACGAGCAGTACTTC. Translation: CATSGGETYEQYF.

V gene TRBV9 combines with J gene TRBJ1-2, with D possibly being TRBD1 (6 bases). Trimming took 4 bases from V and 4 from J, leaving 14 bases between them. Per the germline V gene, CDR1 is SGDLS and CDR2 is YYNGEE. CDR3 length: 14 amino acids. CDR3 nucleotide sequence: TGTGCCAGCAGCCCTGAAGGGGGAGCCTATGGCTACACCTTC. Amino acids: CASSPEGGAYGYTF.

V usage is TRBV13 and J usage is TRBJ2-3, with 8 positions matching TRBD1. The V and J ends lost 5 bases and 0 bases, in that order; junction bases with no gene match: 4. The germline V gene has CDR1 PRHDT and CDR2 FYEKMQ (reference sequence). The CDR3 length is 15 residues. DNA for the CDR3: TGTGCCAGCAGCCGACAGGGGCTTAGCACAGATACGCAGTATTTT. This gives the protein CASSRQGLSTDTQYF. Supplemented by reference TRBV13 and TRBJ2-3, the full variable domain reads AAGVIQSPRHLIKEKRETATLKCYPIPRHDTVYWYQQGPGQDPQFLISFYEKMQSDKGSIPDRFSAQQFSDYHSELNMSSLELGDSALYFCASSRQGLSTDTQYFGPGTRLTVL.

The chain links TRBV19 to TRBJ2-5; no definite D call. Germline-derived CDR1 and CDR2 are LNHDA and SQIVND (reference sequence). Between the trimmed V and J ends, which lost 5 bases and 5 bases, there was a span of 12 bases. This CDR3 spans 13 amino acids. CDR3 in amino acids: CASSPQLVETQYF. The CDR3 region has the DNA TGTGCCAGTAGTCCCCAGCTAGTGGAGACCCAGTACTTC.

The chain joins TRBV19 to TRBJ2-7; TRBD1 matches 7 bases. Germline V gene sequence: CDR1 LNHDA, CDR2 SQIVND (reference sequence). This CDR3 has 14 amino acids. The trim removed 5 bases at V and 3 bases at J, leaving 7 bases unmatched. The CDR3 region has the DNA TGTGCCAGTAGTGACCGGGACAGTATCTACGAGCAGTACTTC. It yields the protein CASSDRDSIYEQYF.

This clone was detected a few times. The chain carries TRBV24-1 and TRBJ1-5; D is undetermined. V was shortened by 5 bases and J by 2 bases, with 6 bases between the two germline ends. The CDR3 covers 13 residues. In germline, CDR1 is KGHDR, CDR2 SFDVKD. Written as DNA, the CDR3 is TGTGCCACCAGTGGGTCAGGCAATCAGCCCCAGCATTTT. This translates into CATSGSGNQPQHF.

The genes are TRBV5-8 and TRBJ2-7; D may be TRBD2 (6 bases). Germline CDR1 is SGHTS and CDR2 is YDEGEE. V was cut by 0 bases and J by 2 bases, with 9 bases left in between. CDR3 length equals 14 residues. CDR3 region: CASSLAGGTYEQYF. The CDR3 nucleotides read TGTGCCAGCAGCTTGGCCGGGGGTACCTACGAGCAGTACTTC.

The chain couples TRBV5-1 to TRBJ1-3, with D unresolved. V was pared by 0 bases and J by 6 bases, with 13 bases between. Germline lookup yields CDR1 SGHRS and CDR2 YFSETQ. The length of the CDR3 is 15 residues. CDR3 sequence reads: CASSLDPAFKNTIYF. Written as DNA, the CDR3 is TGCGCCAGCAGCTTGGATCCTGCCTTTAAAAACACCATATATTTT.

For the CDR3, the DNA is TGTGCCAGCCTCTCTGGAAACACCATATATTTT. Encoded protein: CASLSGNTIYF. This chain uses TRBV6-5 with TRBJ1-3, with D uncertain. Between the trimmed V and J ends, which lost 8 bases and 0 bases, there was a span of 2 bases. The CDR3 consists of 11 residues. Germline V gene sequence: CDR1 MNHEY, CDR2 SVGAGI.

The CDR3 reads CASSETGWNTEAFF. CDR3 DNA sequence: TGTGCCAGCTCTGAGACAGGTTGGAACACTGAAGCTTTCTTT. The chain carries TRBV9 and TRBJ1-1; D may be TRBD1 (6 bases). The V end was cut by 7 bases, the J end by 1 base, with 14 bases between. The germline gives CDR1 SGDLS, CDR2 YYNGEE. CDR3 length equals 14 residues.

The chain is built from TRBV6-1 and TRBJ1-5; D ambiguous. This CDR3 is built from 12 residues. V dropped 6 bases and J dropped 4 bases, with 7 bases sitting between them. Germline CDR1 reads MNHNS; CDR2 reads SASEGT. The CDR3 loop reads CASSPGNQPQHF. Written as DNA, the CDR3 is TGTGCCAGCAGCCCTGGTAATCAGCCCCAGCATTTT.

This chain joins TRBV5-8 and TRBJ2-5; tentative D call: TRBD1 (5 bases). Germline values: CDR1 SGHTS, CDR2 YDEGEE. The CDR3 contains 17 residues. V was clipped by 2 bases and J by 3 bases, with 20 bases between them. The CDR3 DNA reads as TGTGCCAGCAGCTTCGGTGGGGCACCGAGTATCAAAGAGACCCAGTACTTC. Protein: CASSFGGAPSIKETQYF.

The chain links TRBV30 to TRBJ1-4; unclear D gene. The CDR3 extends over 14 amino acids. The germline V and J ends were trimmed by 0 bases and 4 bases, with 9 bases remaining between them. Germline CDR1 is GTSNPN and CDR2 is SVGIG (reference sequence). CDR3 nucleotide sequence: TGTGCCTGGAGTGTACATTTGTTTAATGAAAAACTGTTTTTT. Its translation: CAWSVHLFNEKLFF.

This rearrangement joins TRBV19 to TRBJ1-1; the D gene is possibly TRBD1 (6 bases). Germline loops: CDR1 LNHDA, CDR2 SQIVND (reference sequence). Trimming stripped 3 bases from V and 4 bases from J, with 15 bases between. The CDR3 totals 15 residues. CDR3 protein: CASSITRRGGTEAFF. For the CDR3, the DNA is TGTGCCAGTAGTATCACCCGGAGAGGGGGCACTGAAGCTTTCTTT.

This chain connects TRBV6-5 to TRBJ2-7; 8 bases are shared with TRBD2. The CDR3 contains 15 residues. Germline CDR1 and CDR2: MNHEY and SVGAGI. The junction had 12 bases not matched to a gene; V was cut back by 6 bases and J by 5 bases. In DNA, the CDR3 is TGTGCCAGCAGACAACTAGCGGCTGCCCTCCACGAGCAGTACTTC. The encoded protein is CASRQLAAALHEQYF.

This clone appeared a few times. The chain has TRBV11-3 and TRBJ2-7, with D possibly being TRBD2 (6 bases). CDR1 and CDR2 from the germline V gene are SGHNT and YENEEA. The CDR3 is 15 residues long. Trimming removed 5 bases at V and 5 bases at J, with 19 bases between. DNA for the CDR3: TGTGCCAGCAGCCGTGGGGACTCCGCGGTTCACGAGCAGTACTTC. Residues: CASSRGDSAVHEQYF.